The 8 T cell receptor beta chains presented below share a single source sample, sequenced in a study of identical twins. TCRdb fed the 5' RACE reads into MiXCR, producing one record per CDR3 protein. This table has 1.5 million to 2 million distinct CDR3 sequences, more than 30% appearing once. Specimen: cord blood. The receptors were gathered from a newborn girl in good health.

Concerning this clonotype itself: At one end the junction does not follow the germline gene, possibly because of a read error. This sequence joins TRBV7-9 and TRBJ2-1; D unresolved. The CDR3 has 19 amino acids. CDR1 is SEHNR, CDR2 FQNEAQ, per germline (reference sequence). This CDR3 is CASSFEPLRSDLSYDEQFF. DNA of the CDR3: TGTGCCAGCAGCTTTGAACCTTTACGAAGCGACTTATCCTACGATGAGCAGTTCTTC.

This clonotype appeared once. A read error may be the cause here, since a much bigger clone is one base away. This chain links TRBV4-2 with TRBJ2-1; D is unresolved. Germline lookup yields CDR1 LGHNA and CDR2 YNFKEQ. V was shortened by 2 bases and J by 5 bases, with 10 bases between the two germline ends. The CDR3 extends over 14 amino acids. The CDR3 region has the DNA TGTGCCAGCAGCCAAATCGCGGAGAACAATGAGCAGTTCTTC. The encoded protein is CASSQIAENNEQFF.

This clonotype has at least ten counts. The rearrangement links TRBV7-9 to TRBJ2-5; D ambiguous. V was clipped by 7 bases and J by 1 base, with 4 bases between them. The CDR3 runs 11 residues. CDR1 and CDR2 (germline): SEHNR, FQNEAQ (reference sequence). The CDR3 sequence: CASTFQETQYF. The CDR3 DNA follows: TGTGCCAGCACCTTCCAAGAGACCCAGTACTTC.

The V and J genes are TRBV4-2 and TRBJ2-2; 10 positions agree with TRBD2. Germline-derived CDR1 and CDR2 are LGHNA and YNFKEQ. The V and J ends lost 0 bases and 5 bases, in that order; junction bases with no gene match: 6. The CDR3 is made up of 17 amino acids. The CDR3 protein is CASSQDTSGMRTGELFF. The CDR3 bases are TGTGCCAGCAGCCAAGATACTAGCGGGATGAGAACCGGGGAGCTGTTTTTT.

This clonotype was observed a few times. The CDR3 nucleotides are TGTGCCAGTACGGCAGGCCCCAATCAGCCCCAGCATTTT. Protein product: CASTAGPNQPQHF. V is TRBV28 and J is TRBJ1-5; unclear D gene. The germline gives CDR1 MDHEN, CDR2 SYDVKM. V gave up 9 bases and J gave up 3 bases, with 12 bases separating them. The CDR3 is 13 residues long.

J is TRBJ2-4 and V is TRBV9; 8 bases map to TRBD2. CDR1 and CDR2 from the germline V gene are SGDLS and YYNGEE. The CDR3 is 17 amino acids. Trimming took 4 bases from V and 2 from J; bases not matched to a gene: 11. CDR3 bases: TGTGCCAGCAGCCCCGGGGGGGGGAGAACGACCAAAAACATTCAGTACTTC. It translates to CASSPGGGRTTKNIQYF.

This clonotype was seen a handful of times. The V and J genes are TRBV12-3 or TRBV12-4 and TRBJ2-5, with D perhaps TRBD1 (6 bases). Trimming cost V 3 bases and J 4 bases, with 9 bases left between them. The CDR3 is 13 amino acids. The CDR3 sequence is CASSFQQGETQYF. CDR3 nucleotides: TGTGCCAGCAGTTTCCAACAGGGAGAGACCCAGTACTTC.

This clonotype was seen only a few times. The rearrangement links TRBV6-5 to TRBJ2-1; D not certain. Germline lookup yields CDR1 MNHEY and CDR2 SVGAGI. Trimming stripped 0 bases from V and 2 bases from J, with 14 bases between. There are 17 residues in the CDR3. The CDR3 spells CASSYSSQANPYNEQFF. In DNA form, the CDR3 reads TGTGCCAGCAGTTACTCAAGTCAGGCGAATCCCTACAATGAGCAGTTCTTC.